Included here is one TCR beta chain sequence, with context. These data belong to a study of T cells in Graves' hyperthyroidism and ophthalmopathy. The V and J ends lost 3 bases and 4 bases respectively, with 9 bases between them. Germline V gives CDR1 LNHDA, CDR2 SQIVND (reference sequence). The CDR3 contains 13 residues. The CDR3 regions of TCR beta were amplified from RNA transcripts. The HTBI set primed first-round TCR CDR3 RT-PCR. TCRdb fed the multiplex PCR reads into MiXCR, producing one record per CDR3 protein. The sample includes about 560,000 distinct CDR3 sequences, 16% of them seen just once. Graves' hyperthyroidism is called stable when ophthalmopathy does not progress within 18 months.

This clonotype was sampled from a young woman with Graves' hyperthyroidism. The chain recombines TRBV19 with TRBJ1-2, with D hard to call. Sequenced sample: blood. In DNA form, the CDR3 reads TGTGCCAGTAGTATGGACTGGTCCTATGGCTACACCTTC. Residues: CASSMDWSYGYTF.